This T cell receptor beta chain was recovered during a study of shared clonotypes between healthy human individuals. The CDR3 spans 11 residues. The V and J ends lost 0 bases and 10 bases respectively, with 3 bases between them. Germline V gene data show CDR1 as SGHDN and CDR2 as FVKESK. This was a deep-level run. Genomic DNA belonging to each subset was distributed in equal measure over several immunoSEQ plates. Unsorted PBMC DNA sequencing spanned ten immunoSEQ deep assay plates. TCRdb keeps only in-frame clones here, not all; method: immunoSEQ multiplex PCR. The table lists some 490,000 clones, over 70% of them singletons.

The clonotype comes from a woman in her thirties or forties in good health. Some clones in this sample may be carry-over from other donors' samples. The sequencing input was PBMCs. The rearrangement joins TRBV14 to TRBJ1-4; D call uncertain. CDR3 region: CASSQEGKLFF. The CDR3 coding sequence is TGTGCCAGCAGCCAAGAAGGAAAACTGTTTTTT.